A single sample is the source of the 5 T cell receptor beta chains below, sequenced in a study of T cells after yellow fever vaccination. TCRdb re-called the 5' RACE reads with MiXCR, one entry per CDR3 protein. The sample shows hundreds of thousands of distinct CDR3 sequences, roughly 12% of them seen only once. Material: PBMCs, obtained on the day of the yellow fever booster vaccination. The receptors stem from a young man who received the YFV17D yellow fever vaccine.

The CDR3 reads CASSVGPSGSHEQFF. For the CDR3, the DNA is TGTGCCAGCAGCGTAGGGCCTAGCGGGAGCCATGAGCAGTTCTTC. This chain joins TRBV9 and TRBJ2-1; 10 nucleotides match TRBD2. Germline CDR1 SGDLS, CDR2 YYNGEE. V lost 0 bases and J lost 8; bases outside the gene matches: 5. This CDR3 is built from 15 residues.

The chain joins TRBV7-3 to TRBJ2-1; TRBD2 agrees at 7 bases. CDR3 size: 16 residues. J was trimmed by 5 bases and V by 5 bases; bases with no gene match: 12. Germline loops: CDR1 SGHTA, CDR2 FQGTGA. CDR3 amino acids: CASSNYPRDYHNEQFF. DNA for the CDR3: TGTGCCAGCAGCAACTATCCCCGGGACTACCACAATGAGCAGTTCTTC.

This clonotype was observed a few times. V and J are TRBV5-1 and TRBJ2-7; 9 bases agree with TRBD2. Germline V gene data show CDR1 as SGHRS and CDR2 as YFSETQ. The CDR3 runs to 15 residues. Trimming at V came to 4 bases and at J to 5 bases, leaving 10 bases not matched to a gene. The CDR3 reads CASSPFSGSVNEQYF. CDR3 nucleotides: TGCGCCAGCAGCCCCTTTAGCGGGAGCGTCAACGAGCAGTACTTC.

This clonotype was detected a few times. V is TRBV3-1 and J is TRBJ2-1; 8 nucleotides align to TRBD2. Per germline, CDR1 LGHDT and CDR2 YNNKEL (reference sequence). Germline trimming cut 4 bases from V and 4 bases from J; bases unmatched to any gene: 9. The CDR3 spans 16 residues. DNA for the CDR3: TGTGCCAGCAGCCGAGTGAGTAGCGGGACTTACAATGAGCAGTTCTTC. Its translation: CASSRVSSGTYNEQFF.

This chain uses TRBV6-5 with TRBJ2-5; D might be TRBD2 (5 bases). The CDR3 is made up of 15 amino acids. Germline-derived CDR1 and CDR2 are MNHEY and SVGAGI. V was cut by 0 bases and J by 5 bases, with 13 bases left in between. The CDR3 nucleotides are TGTGCCAGCAGTTACTCGCGCGGGCTTGGGGAGACCCAGTACTTC. It yields the protein CASSYSRGLGETQYF.